These T cell receptor beta chains were read from a single sample in a study of T cells after yellow fever vaccination. TCRdb processed the 5' RACE reads anew with MiXCR; each CDR3 protein has one entry. The table has about 220,000 distinct CDR3 sequences, under 3.5% seen once; the top ten hold around 3%. Here the sequenced sample was CD4+ T cells sorted from PBMCs, taken 10 days after the yellow fever booster vaccination. All receptors derive from a man between 18 and 29 years old who received the YFV17D yellow fever vaccine. CDR3s include the opening cysteine and the closing phenylalanine or tryptophan. The order of the fields is D gene, clone size, J gene, V gene, CDR3 DNA, CDR3 protein. D genes are given only for firm matches. Clone size is stated in some rows and not others, as once, few, many or a class when expanded.

D: TRBD2; size: few; J: TRBJ2-1; V: TRBV12-3/TRBV12-4; DNA: TGTGCCAGCAGTGTGCGGGGGGCCTCCTACAATGAGCAGTTCTTC; CDR3: CASSVRGASYNEQFF
D: .; size: many; J: TRBJ1-1; V: TRBV14; DNA: TGTGCCAGCAGCCAAGATCGGTACTGGAGGGATACGAACACTGAAGCTTTCTTT; CDR3: CASSQDRYWRDTNTEAFF
D: .; size: .; J: TRBJ1-1; V: TRBV5-6; DNA: TGTGCCAGCAGCTTACCCCCGACACCTAACACTGAAGCTTTCTTT; CDR3: CASSLPPTPNTEAFF
D: .; size: many; J: TRBJ1-4; V: TRBV10-3; DNA: TGTGCCATCAGCGAAGGGACAACAACTAATGAAAAACTGTTTTTT; CDR3: CAISEGTTTNEKLFF
D: .; size: many; J: TRBJ2-3; V: TRBV29-1; DNA: TGCAGCGTTGAACGAGCGAAATACACAGATACGCAGTATTTT; CDR3: CSVERAKYTDTQYF
D: .; size: few; J: TRBJ2-5; V: TRBV7-9; DNA: TGTGCCAGCAGCTTAGGGTTTAGCCTGTACCAAGAGACCCAGTACTTC; CDR3: CASSLGFSLYQETQYF
D: .; size: many; J: TRBJ1-2; V: TRBV27; DNA: TGTGCCAGCAGTCCTACAGGGAGAGGCTACACCTTC; CDR3: CASSPTGRGYTF
D: .; size: many; J: TRBJ2-3; V: TRBV18; DNA: TGTGCCAGCTCACCAGGTCAGGCGGATACGCAGTATTTT; CDR3: CASSPGQADTQYF
D: TRBD1; size: few; J: TRBJ2-5; V: TRBV28; DNA: TGTGCCAGCGGACAGGGCCCTCAAGAGACCCAGTACTTC; CDR3: CASGQGPQETQYF
D: TRBD1; size: .; J: TRBJ1-2; V: TRBV20-1; DNA: TGCAGTGCCGAGATAAAGACAGGGGACAGTGGCTACACCTTC; CDR3: CSAEIKTGDSGYTF
D: .; size: few; J: TRBJ1-2; V: TRBV20-1; DNA: TGCAGTGCTAGACAGGGGATCTTTTATGGCTACACCTTC; CDR3: CSARQGIFYGYTF
D: TRBD2; size: many; J: TRBJ2-5; V: TRBV7-6; DNA: TGTGCCAGCAGCTTCACCGGGGGGGCCGGGGAGACCCAGTACTTC; CDR3: CASSFTGGAGETQYF
D: .; size: many; J: TRBJ2-1; V: TRBV3-1; DNA: TGTGCCAGCAGCCCTGACTCTTACCTCCCCTACAATGAGCAGTTCTTC; CDR3: CASSPDSYLPYNEQFF
D: .; size: many; J: TRBJ1-1; V: TRBV30; DNA: TGTGCCTGGACCTGGGATGGGGGGAACACTGAAGCTTTCTTT; CDR3: CAWTWDGGNTEAFF
D: .; size: .; J: TRBJ1-1; V: TRBV4-2; DNA: TGTGCCAGCAGCCAAGTCGGGGGGCGCGTCACTGAAGCTTTCTTT; CDR3: CASSQVGGRVTEAFF
D: .; size: few; J: TRBJ2-6; V: TRBV19; DNA: TGTGCCAGTAGCCTCAGTAGACATTCTGGGGCCAACGTCCTGACTTTC; CDR3: CASSLSRHSGANVLTF
D: TRBD1; size: many; J: TRBJ1-2; V: TRBV7-2; DNA: TGTGCCAGCAGCCTGGGACAGGGGGCCGGTGGCTACACCTTC; CDR3: CASSLGQGAGGYTF
D: TRBD1; size: .; J: TRBJ1-1; V: TRBV30; DNA: TGTGCCTGGAGGGGGGGACAGTTAAGTCATACCAACACTGAAGCTTTCTTT; CDR3: CAWRGGQLSHTNTEAFF
D: .; size: many; J: TRBJ1-1; V: TRBV20-1; DNA: TGCAGTGCTAGGGGGCCGAACACTGAAGCTTTCTTT; CDR3: CSARGPNTEAFF
D: .; size: few; J: TRBJ1-3; V: TRBV7-2; DNA: TGTGCCAGCACCCCTAGACAGACCCGAAACACCATATATTTT; CDR3: CASTPRQTRNTIYF
D: .; size: few; J: TRBJ2-3; V: TRBV28; DNA: TGTGCCAGCATCCCTACAGGGCTCGGGACAGATACGCAGTATTTT; CDR3: CASIPTGLGTDTQYF
D: .; size: few; J: TRBJ2-6; V: TRBV7-2; DNA: TGTGCCAGCACCACTCGGGGGCGGGCCCTCAATACTGGGGGGGCCAACGTCCTGACTTTC; CDR3: CASTTRGRALNTGGANVLTF
D: .; size: .; J: TRBJ1-2; V: TRBV5-5; DNA: TGTGCCAGCAGCTCAACAGGGTGGGGCTATGGCTACACCTTC; CDR3: CASSSTGWGYGYTF
D: TRBD1; size: few; J: TRBJ1-4; V: TRBV15; DNA: TGTGCCACCAGCCCCCGGACAGGACTTAATGAAAAACTGTTTTTT; CDR3: CATSPRTGLNEKLFF
D: TRBD1; size: .; J: TRBJ2-5; V: TRBV15; DNA: TGTGCCACCGGACAGGGAGGATTCGTTGGAGGAGAGACCCAGTACTTC; CDR3: CATGQGGFVGGETQYF
D: .; size: few; J: TRBJ2-1; V: TRBV5-4; DNA: TGTGCCAGCAGCTTAGATTTAGGAGGGTCACGCGAGCAGTTCTTC; CDR3: CASSLDLGGSREQFF
D: TRBD2; size: many; J: TRBJ2-3; V: TRBV2; DNA: TGTGCCAGCAGGGCTAGCGGGGTCCGAGATACGCAGTATTTT; CDR3: CASRASGVRDTQYF
D: TRBD1; size: few; J: TRBJ1-3; V: TRBV6-5; DNA: TGTGCCAGCAGTTACAGATCGCCAGGGGGGACTGGAAACACCATATATTTT; CDR3: CASSYRSPGGTGNTIYF
D: .; size: many; J: TRBJ1-2; V: TRBV27; DNA: TGTGCCAGCAGTTTCTCAGGTATCAACTATGGCTACACCTTC; CDR3: CASSFSGINYGYTF
D: .; size: many; J: TRBJ2-2; V: TRBV7-9; DNA: TGTGCCAGCAGCCCCATTGGTGGAGGGATGGCCGGGGAGCTGTTTTTT; CDR3: CASSPIGGGMAGELFF
D: TRBD1; size: many; J: TRBJ1-1; V: TRBV5-1; DNA: TGCGCCAGCAGCGTGGACAGGGCGGGCACTGAAGCTTTCTTT; CDR3: CASSVDRAGTEAFF
D: .; size: many; J: TRBJ2-5; V: TRBV12-3/TRBV12-4; DNA: TGTGCCAGCAGTGGGGCCAGCCAAGAGACCCAGTACTTC; CDR3: CASSGASQETQYF
D: .; size: few; J: TRBJ2-6; V: TRBV7-2; DNA: TGTGCCAGCAGCTTAGCGCGGTTGGGGGGGGCCAACGTCCTGACTTTC; CDR3: CASSLARLGGANVLTF
D: TRBD1; size: many; J: TRBJ1-6; V: TRBV5-1; DNA: TGCGCCAGCAGCTGGGACAGGGGGCGGAATTCACCCCTCCACTTT; CDR3: CASSWDRGRNSPLHF
D: TRBD1; size: few; J: TRBJ2-4; V: TRBV15; DNA: TGTGCCACCGCCGTAAGGCAGGGGGAAAACATTCAGTACTTC; CDR3: CATAVRQGENIQYF
D: .; size: many; J: TRBJ2-7; V: TRBV10-1; DNA: TGCGCCAGCAGTGAGTCGGGGTACGAGCAGTACTTC; CDR3: CASSESGYEQYF
D: TRBD1; size: few; J: TRBJ1-3; V: TRBV7-2; DNA: TGTGCCAGCAGAAGCCCACAGGGGGCTGGAAACACCATATATTTT; CDR3: CASRSPQGAGNTIYF
D: .; size: .; J: TRBJ1-1; V: TRBV21-1; DNA: TGTGCCAGCAGCAAAGTCGCCAGGGACACTGAAGCTTTCTTT; CDR3: CASSKVARDTEAFF
D: TRBD1; size: .; J: TRBJ1-2; V: TRBV7-2; DNA: TGTGCCAGCAGCCCTCCACAGGGGGATGGCTACACCTTC; CDR3: CASSPPQGDGYTF
D: TRBD2; size: many; J: TRBJ2-1; V: TRBV20-1; DNA: TGCAGTGCTAGCTTACGGCGGGGGGGCAATGAGCAGTTCTTC; CDR3: CSASLRRGGNEQFF
D: .; size: few; J: TRBJ1-5; V: TRBV20-1; DNA: TGCAGTGCTAGCGCTAGGGGGCAGCCCCAGCATTTT; CDR3: CSASARGQPQHF
D: TRBD2; size: .; J: TRBJ2-3; V: TRBV5-4; DNA: TGTGCCAGCAGCTTGGGACTAGCGGATTGGGATACGCAGTATTTT; CDR3: CASSLGLADWDTQYF
D: TRBD2; size: many; J: TRBJ2-1; V: TRBV6-2/TRBV6-3; DNA: TGTGCCAGCAGTTACGGTCGGGGGGGCAGGGATGAGCAGTTCTTC; CDR3: CASSYGRGGRDEQFF